This TCR beta chain was sequenced in a study of cytotoxic CD8 clonotypes in ibrutinib-treated CLL. Study overall: After treatment lasting a median about 13 months, range 6 to 36, response samples were collected. Productive templates per sample averaged roughly 250,000; productive rearrangements, just under 95,000.

The protocol was immunoSEQ multiplex PCR, while the TCRdb copy is restricted to in-frame clones and leaves out a portion. The sample has about 140,000 clones, 80% seen once; the top ten hold 6.5% to 8%. For this clone: Antigen specificity is unknown.

Study-level points and caveats: The study found public clonotypes uncommon, contracting or stable on treatment.

Germline CDR1 reads SQVTM; CDR2 reads ANQGSEA. With V trimmed by 2 bases and J by 10 bases, 12 bases remained unmatched. The CDR3 length is 15 residues. The chain recombines TRBV29-1 with TRBJ2-1; 9 bases are a match to TRBD1. Sequencing used PBMCs, obtained after 36 months of ibrutinib treatment. This TCR derives from a human donor with chronic lymphocytic leukemia. The CDR3 region is CSVEQLGQGGLEQFF. The CDR3 DNA reads as TGCAGCGTTGAACAGCTGGGACAGGGTGGGTTGGAGCAGTTCTTC.